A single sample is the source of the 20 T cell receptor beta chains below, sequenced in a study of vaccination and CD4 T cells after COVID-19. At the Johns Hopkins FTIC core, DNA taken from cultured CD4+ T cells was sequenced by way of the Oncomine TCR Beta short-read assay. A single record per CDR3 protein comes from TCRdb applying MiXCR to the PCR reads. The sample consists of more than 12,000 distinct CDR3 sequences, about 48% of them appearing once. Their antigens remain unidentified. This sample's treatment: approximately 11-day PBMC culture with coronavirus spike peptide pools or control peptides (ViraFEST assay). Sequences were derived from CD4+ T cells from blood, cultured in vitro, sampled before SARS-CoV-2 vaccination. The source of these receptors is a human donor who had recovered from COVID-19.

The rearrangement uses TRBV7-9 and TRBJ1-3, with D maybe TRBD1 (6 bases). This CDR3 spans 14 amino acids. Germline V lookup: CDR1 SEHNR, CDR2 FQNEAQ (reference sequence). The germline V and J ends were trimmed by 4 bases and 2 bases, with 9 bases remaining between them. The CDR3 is CASSSGGPGNTIYF. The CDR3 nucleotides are TGTGCCAGCAGCTCGGGGGGGCCTGGAAACACCATATATTTT. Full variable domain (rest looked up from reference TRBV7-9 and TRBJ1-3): DTGVSQNPRHKITKRGQNVTFRCDPISEHNRLYWYRQTLGQGPEFLTYFQNEAQLEKSRLLSDRFSAERPKGSFSTLEIQRTEQGDSAMYLCASSSGGPGNTIYFGEGSWLTVV.

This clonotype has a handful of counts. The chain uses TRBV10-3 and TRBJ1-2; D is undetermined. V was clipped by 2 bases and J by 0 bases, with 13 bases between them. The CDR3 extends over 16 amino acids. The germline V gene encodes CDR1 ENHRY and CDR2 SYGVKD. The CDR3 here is CAISETTHPANYGYTF. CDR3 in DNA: TGTGCCATCAGTGAGACCACCCACCCGGCTAACTATGGCTACACCTTC.

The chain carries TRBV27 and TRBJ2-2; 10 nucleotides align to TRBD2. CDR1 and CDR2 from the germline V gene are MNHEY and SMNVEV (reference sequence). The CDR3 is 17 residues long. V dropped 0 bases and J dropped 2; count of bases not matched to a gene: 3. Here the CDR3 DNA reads TGTGCCAGCAGTTTATCCGGACTAGCGGCTAACACCGGGGAGCTGTTTTTT. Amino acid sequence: CASSLSGLAANTGELFF.

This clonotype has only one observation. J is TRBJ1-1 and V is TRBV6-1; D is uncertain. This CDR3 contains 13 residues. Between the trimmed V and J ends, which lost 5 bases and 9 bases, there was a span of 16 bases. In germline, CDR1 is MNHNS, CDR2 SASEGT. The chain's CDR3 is CASSIPVPVKAFF. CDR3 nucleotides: TGTGCCAGCAGTATACCCGTCCCGGTGAAAGCTTTCTTT.

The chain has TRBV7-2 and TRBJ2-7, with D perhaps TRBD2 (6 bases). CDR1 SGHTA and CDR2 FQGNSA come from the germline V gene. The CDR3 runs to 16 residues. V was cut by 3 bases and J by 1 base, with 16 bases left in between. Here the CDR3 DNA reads TGTGCCAGCAGCTTGCTTAGTGGGACTCCTTCCTACGAGCAGTACTTC. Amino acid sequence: CASSLLSGTPSYEQYF.

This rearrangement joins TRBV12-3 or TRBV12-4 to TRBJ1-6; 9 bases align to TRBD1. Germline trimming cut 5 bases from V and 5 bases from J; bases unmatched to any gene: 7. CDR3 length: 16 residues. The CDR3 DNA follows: TGTGCCAGCAGTCCGACGGACAGGGGTCATAATTCACCCCTCCACTTT. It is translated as CASSPTDRGHNSPLHF.

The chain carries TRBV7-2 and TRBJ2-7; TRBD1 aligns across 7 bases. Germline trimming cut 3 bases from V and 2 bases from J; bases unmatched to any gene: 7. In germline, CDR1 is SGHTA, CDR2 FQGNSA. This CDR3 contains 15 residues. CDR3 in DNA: TGTGCCAGCAGCTTTGTAGGGACAGATACCTACGAGCAGTACTTC. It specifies CASSFVGTDTYEQYF. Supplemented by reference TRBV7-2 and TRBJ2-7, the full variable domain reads GAGVSQSPSNKVTEKGKDVELRCDPISGHTALYWYRQSLGQGLEFLIYFQGNSAPDKSGLPSDRFSAERTGGSVSTLTIQRTQQEDSAVYLCASSFVGTDTYEQYFGPGTRLTVT.

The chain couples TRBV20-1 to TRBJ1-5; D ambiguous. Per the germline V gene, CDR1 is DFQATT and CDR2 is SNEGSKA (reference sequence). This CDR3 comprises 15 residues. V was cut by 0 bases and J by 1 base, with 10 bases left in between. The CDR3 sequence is CSARDTSFSNQPQHF. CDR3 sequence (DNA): TGCAGTGCTAGAGATACGAGTTTCAGCAATCAGCCCCAGCATTTT.

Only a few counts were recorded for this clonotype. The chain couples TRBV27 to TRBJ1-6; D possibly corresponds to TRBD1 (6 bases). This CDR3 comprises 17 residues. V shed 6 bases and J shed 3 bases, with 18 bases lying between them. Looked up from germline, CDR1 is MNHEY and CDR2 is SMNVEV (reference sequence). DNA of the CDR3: TGTGCCAGCAGCTCCGGAACTCGAGGGGGCTATAATTCACCCCTCCACTTT. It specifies CASSSGTRGGYNSPLHF.

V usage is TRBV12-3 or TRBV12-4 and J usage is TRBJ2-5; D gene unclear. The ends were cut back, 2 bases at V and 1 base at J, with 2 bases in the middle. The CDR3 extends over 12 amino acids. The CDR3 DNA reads TGTGCCAGCAGTTTATCCCAAGAGACCCAGTACTTC. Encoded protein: CASSLSQETQYF.

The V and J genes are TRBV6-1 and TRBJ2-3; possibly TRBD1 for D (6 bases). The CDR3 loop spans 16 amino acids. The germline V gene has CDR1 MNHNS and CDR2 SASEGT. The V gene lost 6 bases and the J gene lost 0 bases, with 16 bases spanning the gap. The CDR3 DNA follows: TGTGCCAGCAGAGACCCTGCTGGGACAAGCACAGATACGCAGTATTTT. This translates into CASRDPAGTSTDTQYF.

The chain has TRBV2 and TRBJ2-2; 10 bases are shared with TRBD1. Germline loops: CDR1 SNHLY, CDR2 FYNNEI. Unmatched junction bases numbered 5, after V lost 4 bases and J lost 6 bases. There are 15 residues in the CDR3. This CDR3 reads CASSVGQGLAGELFF. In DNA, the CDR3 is TGTGCCAGCAGTGTGGGACAGGGGTTAGCCGGGGAGCTGTTTTTT.

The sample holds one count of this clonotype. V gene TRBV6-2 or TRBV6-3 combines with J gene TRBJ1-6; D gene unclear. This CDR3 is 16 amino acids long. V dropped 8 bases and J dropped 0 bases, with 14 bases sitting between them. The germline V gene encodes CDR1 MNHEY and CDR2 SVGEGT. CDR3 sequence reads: CASGRETHSYNSPLHF. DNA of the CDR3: TGTGCCAGCGGTCGCGAGACGCACTCCTATAATTCACCCCTCCACTTT.

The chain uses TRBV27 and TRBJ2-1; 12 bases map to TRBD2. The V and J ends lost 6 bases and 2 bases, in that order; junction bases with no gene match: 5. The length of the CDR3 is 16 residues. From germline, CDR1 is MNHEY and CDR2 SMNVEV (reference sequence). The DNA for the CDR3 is TGTGCCAGCAGGCATTCTAGCGGGAGGGCCTACAATGAGCAGTTCTTC. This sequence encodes CASRHSSGRAYNEQFF.

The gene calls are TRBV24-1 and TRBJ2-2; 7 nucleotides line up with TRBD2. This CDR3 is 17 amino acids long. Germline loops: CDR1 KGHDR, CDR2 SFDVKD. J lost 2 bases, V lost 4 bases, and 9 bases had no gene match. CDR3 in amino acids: CATSEMARELNTGELFF. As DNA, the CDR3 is TGTGCCACCAGTGAGATGGCGCGGGAGCTAAACACCGGGGAGCTGTTTTTT.

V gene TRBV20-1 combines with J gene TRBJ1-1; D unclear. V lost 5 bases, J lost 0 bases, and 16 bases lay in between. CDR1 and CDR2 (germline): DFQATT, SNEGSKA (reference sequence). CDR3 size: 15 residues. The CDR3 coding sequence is TGCAGTGCTCCAGGACCGATATTATTGAACACTGAAGCTTTCTTT. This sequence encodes CSAPGPILLNTEAFF.

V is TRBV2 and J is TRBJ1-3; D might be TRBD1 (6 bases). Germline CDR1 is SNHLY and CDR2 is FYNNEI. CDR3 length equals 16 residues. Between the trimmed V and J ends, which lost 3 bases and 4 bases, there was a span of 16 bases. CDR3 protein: CASSEIQGSRGNTIYF. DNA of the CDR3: TGTGCCAGCAGTGAGATACAGGGTTCCCGCGGAAACACCATATATTTT.

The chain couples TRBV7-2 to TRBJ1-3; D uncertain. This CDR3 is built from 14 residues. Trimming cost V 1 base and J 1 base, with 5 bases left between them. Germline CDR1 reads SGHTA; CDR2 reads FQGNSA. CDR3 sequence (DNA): TGTGCCAGCAGCTTAGACATATCTGGAAACACCATATATTTT. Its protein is CASSLDISGNTIYF.

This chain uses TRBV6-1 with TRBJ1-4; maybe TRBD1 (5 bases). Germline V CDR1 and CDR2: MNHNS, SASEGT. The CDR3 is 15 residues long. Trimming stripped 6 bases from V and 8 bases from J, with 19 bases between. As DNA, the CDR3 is TGTGCCAGCAGCTCCCTCGGACACGGCGAGGAAAAACTGTTTTTT. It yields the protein CASSSLGHGEEKLFF.

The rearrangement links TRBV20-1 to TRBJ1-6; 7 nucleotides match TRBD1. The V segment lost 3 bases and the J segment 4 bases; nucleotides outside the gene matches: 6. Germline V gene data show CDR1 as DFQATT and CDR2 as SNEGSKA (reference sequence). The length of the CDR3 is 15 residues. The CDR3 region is CSASNRGIYNSPLHF. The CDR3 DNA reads TGCAGTGCTAGCAACAGGGGTATTTATAATTCACCCCTCCACTTT.